This T cell receptor beta chain is drawn from a study of T cells after yellow fever vaccination. Overall study results and limits: One caveat is that FACS-sorted repertoires could contain abundant clonotypes contaminating from the bulk population.

TCRdb itself ran the 5' RACE reads through MiXCR, one entry per CDR3 protein. The sample shows 99,000 or so distinct CDR3 sequences, roughly 5.8% of them seen only once. The sample holds a few counts of this clonotype. Its antigen is not known. The CDR3 length is 16 residues. The germline V and J ends were trimmed by 5 bases and 1 base, with 17 bases remaining between them. Germline-derived CDR1 and CDR2 are SEHNR and FQNEAQ (reference sequence). This receptor was taken from a young man who received the YFV17D yellow fever vaccine. The chain employs TRBV7-9 and TRBJ1-1; no reliable D call. The sample was CD8+ T cells sorted from PBMCs, taken 10 days after the yellow fever booster vaccination. The CDR3 DNA reads TGTGCCAGCAGCCCGCTGGTCGGAAGCGCGAACACTGAAGCTTTCTTT. Protein: CASSPLVGSANTEAFF.